The 28 T cell receptor beta chains listed next were all sequenced from one sample in a study of technical replicates of blood from several donors. Assay used: immunoSEQ multiplex PCR; TCRdb lists only in-frame clones, some missing. In the table there are around 72,000 clones, 85% to 95% of which are singletons. The sequenced sample was T cells isolated from PBMCs. These receptors all stem from a human donor in good health.

The rearrangement joins TRBV7-8 to TRBJ2-7; a possible D gene is TRBD1 (5 bases). V lost 1 base and J lost 1, with 11 bases in between. Germline V CDR1 and CDR2: SGHVS, FQNEAQ. The CDR3 has 15 amino acids. For the CDR3, the DNA is TGTGCCAGCAGCTTAGGGTCCTCAGGGTCCTACGAGCAGTACTTC. This sequence encodes CASSLGSSGSYEQYF.

V and J are TRBV29-1 and TRBJ2-2; D is perhaps TRBD2 (5 bases). CDR1 SQVTM and CDR2 ANQGSEA come from the germline V gene. Between the trimmed V and J ends, which lost 6 bases and 13 bases, there was a span of 15 bases. The CDR3 runs to 11 residues. CDR3 bases: TGCAGCGTGATAGGAGGCCGGGGGCTGTTTTTT. Protein sequence: CSVIGGRGLFF.

The chain recombines TRBV4-3 with TRBJ1-3; D gene unclear. Trimming stripped 0 bases from V and 4 bases from J, with 13 bases between. CDR3 size: 16 residues. Germline V gene sequence: CDR1 LGHNA, CDR2 YSLEER. This CDR3 reads CASSQELMERGNTIYF. The CDR3 DNA is TGCGCCAGCAGCCAAGAGTTGATGGAGAGAGGAAACACCATATATTTT.

J is TRBJ2-7 and V is TRBV25-1; D is uncertain. The CDR3 covers 12 residues. V lost 10 bases and J 2 bases, leaving 12 bases between the germline ends. The V gene's germline CDR1 is MGHDK and CDR2 SYGVNS. This CDR3 reads CATTESTYEQYF. The CDR3 DNA is TGTGCCACCACGGAGAGTACCTACGAGCAGTACTTC.

The rearrangement joins TRBV27 to TRBJ2-7; possibly TRBD1 for D (6 bases). The length of the CDR3 is 15 residues. Germline loops: CDR1 MNHEY, CDR2 SMNVEV (reference sequence). The V end was cut by 2 bases, the J end by 2 bases, with 13 bases between. Written as DNA, the CDR3 is TGTGCCAGCAGTTTAGTAGCAGGGGCTACCTACGAGCAGTACTTC. Translating it yields CASSLVAGATYEQYF.

This chain links TRBV27 with TRBJ2-3; 11 bases line up with TRBD2. This CDR3 has 19 residues. Germline V gene data show CDR1 as MNHEY and CDR2 as SMNVEV (reference sequence). V dropped 5 bases and J dropped 3; count of bases not matched to a gene: 16. The CDR3 DNA reads as TGTGCCAGCAGTACTACCGGGACTAGCGGAATAAGGACAACAGATACGCAGTATTTT. Translating gives CASSTTGTSGIRTTDTQYF.

The chain is built from TRBV10-3 and TRBJ2-1; TRBD1 matches at 7 bases. Per the germline V gene, CDR1 is ENHRY and CDR2 is SYGVKD. The CDR3 spans 14 residues. V lost 4 bases to trimming and J lost 8 bases; unmatched junction nucleotides: 8. CDR3 in DNA: TGTGCCATCAGTGGACAGGGCCTACAATATGAGCAGTTCTTC. This codes for CAISGQGLQYEQFF.

The CDR3 coding sequence is TGTGCCAGCAGTTTTTACAGCTCTCAAGAGACCCAGTACTTC. Amino acids: CASSFYSSQETQYF. The chain is built from TRBV27 and TRBJ2-5; no firm D call. This CDR3 is built from 14 residues. Germline loops: CDR1 MNHEY, CDR2 SMNVEV (reference sequence). V was clipped by 3 bases and J by 2 bases, with 10 bases between them.

The CDR3 sequence: CASSEGAETEAFF. CDR3 nucleotide sequence: TGTGCCAGTAGTGAGGGGGCAGAGACTGAAGCTTTCTTT. The J gene is TRBJ1-1, the V gene TRBV19; 7 positions agree with TRBD1. The CDR3 spans 13 residues. V dropped 5 bases and J dropped 5; count of bases not matched to a gene: 5. Germline V gene sequence: CDR1 LNHDA, CDR2 SQIVND (reference sequence).

The rearrangement joins TRBV10-1 to TRBJ2-1; TRBD2 matches at 11 bases. The ends lost 4 bases at V and 3 bases at J; junction bases unmatched: 8. The germline V gene has CDR1 WNHNN and CDR2 SYGVQD (reference sequence). The CDR3 is 17 amino acids. Here the CDR3 reads CASSVFAGTSGYNEQFF. The CDR3 DNA reads TGCGCCAGCAGTGTCTTCGCCGGGACTAGCGGCTACAATGAGCAGTTCTTC.

The chain combines TRBV11-2 with TRBJ1-1, with D possibly TRBD1 on 5 matching bases. Trimming left V 5 bases short and J 7 bases short, with 14 bases between. This CDR3 has 13 residues. Per the germline V gene, CDR1 is SGHAT and CDR2 is FQNNGV. The CDR3 is CASSPYLGGEAFF. CDR3 bases: TGTGCCAGCAGCCCCTATTTGGGGGGTGAAGCTTTCTTT.

The chain combines TRBV4-3 with TRBJ2-1; D perhaps matches TRBD1 (6 bases). Looked up from germline, CDR1 is LGHNA and CDR2 is YSLEER. V was pared by 2 bases and J by 2 bases, with 10 bases between. The CDR3 is made up of 15 amino acids. CDR3 region: CASSQRGFPYNEQFF. In DNA form, the CDR3 reads TGCGCCAGCAGCCAAAGGGGGTTCCCCTACAATGAGCAGTTCTTC.

The chain carries TRBV7-2 and TRBJ1-5; a possible D gene is TRBD1 (6 bases). This CDR3 region has 13 residues. V lost 2 bases and J 6 bases, leaving 8 bases between the germline ends. In germline, CDR1 is SGHTA, CDR2 FQGNSA. CDR3 loop: CASSLQGSQPQHF. The CDR3 bases are TGTGCCAGCAGCTTACAGGGGAGTCAGCCCCAGCATTTT.

This clone was found a few times. The chain combines TRBV7-9 with TRBJ1-1, with a possible D match to TRBD1 (6 bases). The CDR3 runs to 13 residues. The germline V gene has CDR1 SEHNR and CDR2 FQNEAQ (reference sequence). V shed 6 bases and J shed 1 base, with 9 bases lying between them. CDR3 coding DNA: TGTGCCAGCAGTAGAGGGGGGAACACTGAAGCTTTCTTT. Its translation is CASSRGGNTEAFF.

The rearrangement joins TRBV19 to TRBJ2-1, with 10 bases lining up with TRBD1. J was trimmed by 9 bases and V by 5 bases; bases with no gene match: 13. This CDR3 comprises 16 residues. CDR1 is LNHDA and CDR2 is SQIVND in the germline V gene (reference sequence). CDR3: CASSFRRDRGQGEQFF. The CDR3 nucleotides read TGTGCCAGTAGTTTCAGACGGGACAGGGGTCAAGGTGAGCAGTTCTTC.

This chain joins TRBV2 and TRBJ1-1; possibly TRBD1 for D (6 bases). The CDR3 spans 15 residues. The germline V and J ends were trimmed by 6 bases and 4 bases, with 18 bases remaining between them. Germline CDR1 SNHLY, CDR2 FYNNEI. The CDR3 nucleotides are TGTGCCAGCAGATCAAGCTTAGAACAGGGCACTGAAGCTTTCTTT. It is translated as CASRSSLEQGTEAFF.

The chain uses TRBV5-8 and TRBJ2-5, with 7 bases matching TRBD1. This CDR3 contains 18 residues. Per the germline V gene, CDR1 is SGHTS and CDR2 is YDEGEE. The trim removed 4 bases at V and 1 base at J, leaving 16 bases unmatched. CDR3 sequence reads: CASSIGTEIPISQETQYF. The CDR3 DNA is TGTGCCAGCAGCATAGGGACAGAAATTCCAATTTCCCAAGAGACCCAGTACTTC.

The chain links TRBV2 to TRBJ1-2, with D possibly being TRBD1 (6 bases). Germline lookup yields CDR1 SNHLY and CDR2 FYNNEI. Trimming removed 0 bases at V and 2 bases at J, with 10 bases between. The CDR3 is 15 amino acids. In nucleotides, the CDR3 is TGTGCCAGCAGTGAAGCTTTTAGGGGGAACTATGGCTACACCTTC. Translating gives CASSEAFRGNYGYTF.

The chain recombines TRBV7-2 with TRBJ2-2, with D unclear. Germline loops: CDR1 SGHTA, CDR2 FQGNSA. There are 16 residues in the CDR3. The V end was cut by 1 base, the J end by 4 bases, with 13 bases between. The CDR3 protein is CASSLDWQTFTGELFF. The CDR3 DNA reads TGTGCCAGCAGCTTAGATTGGCAGACATTCACCGGGGAGCTGTTTTTT.

The chain links TRBV6-1 to TRBJ1-1; D may be TRBD1 (6 bases). Germline-derived CDR1 and CDR2 are MNHNS and SASEGT. Trimming removed 0 bases from V and 2 bases from J, with 7 bases in between. The CDR3 loop spans 14 amino acids. Here the CDR3 DNA reads TGTGCCAGCAGTGAAGCCAGGGGTAACACTGAAGCTTTCTTT. It codes for CASSEARGNTEAFF.

The chain joins TRBV7-9 to TRBJ2-7, with no clear D. This CDR3 contains 12 residues. Between the trimmed V and J ends, which lost 3 bases and 3 bases, there was a span of 6 bases. The V gene's germline CDR1 is SEHNR and CDR2 FQNEAQ (reference sequence). CDR3 protein: CASSFQNYEQYF. In DNA form, the CDR3 reads TGTGCCAGCAGCTTTCAGAACTACGAGCAGTACTTC.

The chain recombines TRBV13 with TRBJ2-7; D is uncertain. CDR3 length: 12 amino acids. Deletions cut 1 base from V and 5 bases from J, with 6 bases between. Germline V gene sequence: CDR1 PRHDT, CDR2 FYEKMQ (reference sequence). CDR3 loop: CASSLVSDEQYF. The CDR3 DNA reads as TGTGCCAGCAGCTTAGTTAGTGACGAGCAGTACTTC.

This clone was seen a handful of times. The rearrangement joins TRBV2 to TRBJ1-1; D is ambiguous. The CDR3 contains 13 residues. The germline V and J ends were trimmed by 1 base and 0 bases, with 3 bases remaining between them. CDR1 SNHLY and CDR2 FYNNEI come from the germline V gene. CDR3 sequence: CASSEVLNTEAFF. The CDR3 nucleotides are TGTGCCAGCAGTGAAGTATTGAACACTGAAGCTTTCTTT.

The chain carries TRBV5-8 and TRBJ2-1; 8 bases fit TRBD2. The CDR3 extends over 16 amino acids. V shed 5 bases and J 5 bases; nucleotides not matched to a gene: 12. Germline V gene sequence: CDR1 SGHTS, CDR2 YDEGEE. The DNA for the CDR3 is TGTGCCAGCAGGAACGCTAGCGGGTTCTTCCACAATGAGCAGTTCTTC. Translated: CASRNASGFFHNEQFF.

This clone appeared a single time. The V call is TRBV12-5, the J call TRBJ2-1, with 13 bases identical to TRBD2. The junction had 5 bases not matched to a gene; V was cut back by 5 bases and J by 4 bases. The CDR3 loop spans 16 amino acids. In germline, CDR1 is LGHNT, CDR2 FRNRAP. Here the CDR3 reads CASGPWTSGRYNEQFF. The CDR3 bases are TGTGCTAGTGGTCCTTGGACTAGCGGGAGATACAATGAGCAGTTCTTC.

This clone was counted once. This rearrangement joins TRBV27 to TRBJ2-7; TRBD1 aligns across 7 bases. The CDR3 is made up of 14 amino acids. Germline-derived CDR1 and CDR2 are MNHEY and SMNVEV (reference sequence). V lost 1 base, J lost 5 bases, and 5 bases stayed unmatched. CDR3 DNA: TGTGCCAGCAGTTTATTTCGAGGGGGCAACGAGCAGTACTTC. This gives the protein CASSLFRGGNEQYF.

This clone occurred a few times. This rearrangement joins TRBV28 to TRBJ1-2; no clear D. The CDR3 contains 11 residues. Germline CDR1 MDHEN, CDR2 SYDVKM. Trimming removed 5 bases from V and 8 bases from J, with 9 bases in between. CDR3 DNA sequence: TGTGCCAGCAGTGCGGAGAGGGGCTACACCTTC. It specifies CASSAERGYTF.

This chain links TRBV5-1 with TRBJ2-1; D possibly corresponds to TRBD2 (6 bases). Trimming shortened V by 6 bases and J by 0 bases, and 13 bases separated the two germline ends. The CDR3 has 15 amino acids. Germline values: CDR1 SGHRS, CDR2 YFSETQ. This chain's CDR3 is CASKGGISSYNEQFF. As DNA, the CDR3 is TGCGCCAGCAAGGGCGGGATATCCTCCTACAATGAGCAGTTCTTC.